These T cell receptor beta chains were read from a single sample in a study of OX40 agonist ivuxolimab in advanced cancers. Sequencing was performed with immunoSEQ multiplex PCR; in TCRdb, only in-frame clones are kept and a portion is missing. The sample records 97,000 or so clones, almost 90% being singletons. The sample was CD4+ or CD8+ T cells sorted from blood, taken in a trial of the OX40 agonist ivuxolimab. The receptors derive from an adult with an advanced solid tumor such as melanoma, head and neck, liver or kidney cancer. The CDR3 runs from the conserved cysteine through the conserved F or W. The order of the fields is J gene, V gene, clone size, D gene, CDR3 DNA, CDR3 protein. A D gene is named only where the DNA matches it firmly. A row's size may be missing; if present it is once, few, many or a size class.

TRBJ1-1 TRBV9 few . TGTGCCAGCAGCGTAACAGGGATCATGAACACTGAAGCTTTCTTT CASSVTGIMNTEAFF
TRBJ2-1 TRBV29-1 . . TGCAGCGTTACCAGGGTAGCGGCAGAGGAGCAGTTCTTC CSVTRVAAEEQFF
TRBJ1-1 TRBV29-1 . TRBD1 TGCAGCGTCGCTCGGGACAGGGTCACTGAAGCTTTCTTT CSVARDRVTEAFF
TRBJ2-1 TRBV19 . . TGTGCCAGTAGTATTCCTGGGGCCAATGAGCAGTTCTTC CASSIPGANEQFF
TRBJ2-2 TRBV25-1 . . TGTGCCAGCAGCAGGGACTCGAACACCGGGGAGCTGTTTTTT CASSRDSNTGELFF
TRBJ1-1 TRBV11-3 . TRBD1 TGTGCCAGCAGCTTAGGGACAGGGGTGTTGAACACTGAAGCTTTCTTT CASSLGTGVLNTEAFF
TRBJ2-7 TRBV27 . TRBD1 TGTGCCAGCAGTTTCAGCTTAGGGACAGGGGGTTACGAGCAGTACTTC CASSFSLGTGGYEQYF
TRBJ2-1 TRBV2 . TRBD2 TGTGCCAGCAGTGAAGCTTTAGCGGGGGGGATGAATGAGCAGTTCTTC CASSEALAGGMNEQFF
TRBJ2-1 TRBV21-1 . . TGTGCCAGCAGCGACTCTCCGACTTTTGAGGACGCCTACAATGAGCAGTTCTTC CASSDSPTFEDAYNEQFF
TRBJ2-4 TRBV27 . . TGTGCCAGCAGTTTATCGGCAGGGGACGGTAGAAACATTCAGTACTTC CASSLSAGDGRNIQYF